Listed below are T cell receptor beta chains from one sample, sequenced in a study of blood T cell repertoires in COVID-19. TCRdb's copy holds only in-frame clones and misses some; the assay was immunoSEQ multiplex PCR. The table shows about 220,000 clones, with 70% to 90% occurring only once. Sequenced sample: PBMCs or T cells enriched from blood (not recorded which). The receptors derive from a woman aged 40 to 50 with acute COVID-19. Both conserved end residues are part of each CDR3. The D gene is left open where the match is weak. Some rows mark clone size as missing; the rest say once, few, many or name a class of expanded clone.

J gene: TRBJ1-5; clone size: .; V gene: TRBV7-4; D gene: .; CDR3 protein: CASSSRQEDQPQHF; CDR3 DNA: TGTGCCAGCAGCTCCCGACAGGAAGATCAGCCCCAGCATTTT
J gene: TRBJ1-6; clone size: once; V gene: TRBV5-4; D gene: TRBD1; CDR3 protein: CASSLGGTGAAPLHF; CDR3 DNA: TGTGCCAGCAGCTTGGGGGGGACAGGGGCGGCACCCCTCCACTTT
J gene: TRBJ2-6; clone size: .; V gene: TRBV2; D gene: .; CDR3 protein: CASSDRAGSGANVLTF; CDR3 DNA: TGTGCCAGCAGTGATCGAGCGGGCTCTGGGGCCAACGTCCTGACTTTC
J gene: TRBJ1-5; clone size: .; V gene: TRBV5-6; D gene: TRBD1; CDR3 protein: CASSTRTGRNQPQHF; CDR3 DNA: TGTGCCAGCAGCACCAGGACAGGTCGCAATCAGCCCCAGCATTTT
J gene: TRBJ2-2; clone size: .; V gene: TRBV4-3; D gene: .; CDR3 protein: CASSPGVPTGELFF; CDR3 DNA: TGCGCCAGCAGCCCGGGGGTTCCCACCGGGGAGCTGTTTTTT
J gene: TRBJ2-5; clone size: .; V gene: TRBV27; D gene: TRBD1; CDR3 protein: CASSMGQGGLQETQYF; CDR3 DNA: TGTGCCAGCAGTATGGGACAGGGGGGACTCCAAGAGACCCAGTACTTC
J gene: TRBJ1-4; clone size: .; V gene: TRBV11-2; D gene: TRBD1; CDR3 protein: CASSPLTGGKEKLFF; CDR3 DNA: TGTGCCAGCAGCCCCCTGACAGGGGGCAAAGAAAAACTGTTTTTT
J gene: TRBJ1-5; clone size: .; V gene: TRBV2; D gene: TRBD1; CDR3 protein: CASTGQGAVQPQHF; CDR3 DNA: TGTGCCAGCACTGGGCAGGGGGCTGTACAGCCCCAGCATTTT
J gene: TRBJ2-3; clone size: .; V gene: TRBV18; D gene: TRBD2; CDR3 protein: CASSSGLAPDTQYF; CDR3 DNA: TGTGCCAGCTCATCGGGACTAGCCCCAGATACGCAGTATTTT
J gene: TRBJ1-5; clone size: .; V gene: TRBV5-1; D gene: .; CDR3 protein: CAPQQASIGNQPQHF; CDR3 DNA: TGCGCCCCACAGCAGGCATCTATAGGCAATCAGCCCCAGCATTTT
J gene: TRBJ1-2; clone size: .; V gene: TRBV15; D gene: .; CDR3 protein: CATSTFQGSNYGYTF; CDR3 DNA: TGTGCCACCAGCACTTTCCAGGGATCTAACTATGGCTACACCTTC
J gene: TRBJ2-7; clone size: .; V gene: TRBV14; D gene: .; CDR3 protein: CASSQSGYEQYF; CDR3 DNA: TGTGCCAGCAGCCAATCAGGGTACGAGCAGTACTTC
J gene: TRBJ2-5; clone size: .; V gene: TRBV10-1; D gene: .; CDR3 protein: CASSESWTQETQYF; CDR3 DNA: TGCGCCAGCAGTGAGTCGTGGACTCAAGAGACCCAGTACTTC
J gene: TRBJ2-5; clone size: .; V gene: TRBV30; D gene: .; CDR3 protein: CAWSGGRRETQYF; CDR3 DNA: TGTGCCTGGAGTGGGGGCAGACGAGAGACCCAGTACTTC
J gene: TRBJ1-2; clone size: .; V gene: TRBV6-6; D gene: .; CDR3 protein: CASSYTGFGYGYTF; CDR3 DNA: TGTGCCAGCAGTTATACGGGGTTTGGATATGGCTACACCTTC
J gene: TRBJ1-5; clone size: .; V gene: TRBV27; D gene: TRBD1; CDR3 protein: CASSSTGTGSPQHF; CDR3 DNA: TGTGCCAGCAGTTCCACCGGGACAGGGAGTCCCCAGCATTTT
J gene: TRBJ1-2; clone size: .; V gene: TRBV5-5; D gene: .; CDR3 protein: CASSPIPQGSGYGYTF; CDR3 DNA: TGTGCCAGCAGCCCCATCCCGCAGGGGTCGGGCTATGGCTACACCTTC
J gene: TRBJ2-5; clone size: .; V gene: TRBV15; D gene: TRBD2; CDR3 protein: CATSRGGVAGGQETQYF; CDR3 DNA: TGTGCCACCAGCAGAGGCGGGGTAGCGGGGGGACAAGAGACCCAGTACTTC
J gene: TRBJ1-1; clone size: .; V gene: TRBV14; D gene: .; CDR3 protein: CASSRNTGRDTEAFF; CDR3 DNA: TGTGCCAGCAGCCGGAATACAGGGCGTGACACTGAAGCTTTCTTT
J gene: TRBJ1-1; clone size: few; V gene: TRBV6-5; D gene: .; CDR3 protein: CASRISGGTEAFF; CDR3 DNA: TGTGCCAGCAGAATATCGGGGGGGACTGAAGCTTTCTTT
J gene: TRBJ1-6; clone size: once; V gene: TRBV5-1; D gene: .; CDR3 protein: CASSAGGAYNSPLHF; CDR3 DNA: TGCGCCAGCAGCGCAGGAGGAGCTTATAATTCACCCCTCCACTTT
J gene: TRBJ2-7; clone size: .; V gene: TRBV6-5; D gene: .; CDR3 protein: CASSYSIGSHEQYF; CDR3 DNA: TGTGCCAGCAGTTACTCGATAGGGAGCCACGAGCAGTACTTC
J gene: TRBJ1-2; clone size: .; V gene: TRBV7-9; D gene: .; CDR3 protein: CASSLGVSGEVYGYTF; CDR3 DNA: TGTGCCAGCAGCTTAGGGGTATCGGGGGAAGTCTATGGCTACACCTTC
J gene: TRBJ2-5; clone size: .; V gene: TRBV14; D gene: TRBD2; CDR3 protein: CASSQVRASGGARETQYF; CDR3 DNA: TGTGCCAGCAGCCAAGTGCGTGCTAGCGGGGGGGCCAGGGAGACCCAGTACTTC
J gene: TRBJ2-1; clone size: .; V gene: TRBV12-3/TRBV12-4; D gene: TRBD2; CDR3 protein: CASSRGTSGEQFF; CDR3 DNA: TGTGCCAGCAGCCGAGGGACTAGCGGGGAGCAGTTCTTC
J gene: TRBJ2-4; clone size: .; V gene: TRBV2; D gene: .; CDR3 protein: CASRPGHSEVAKNIQYF; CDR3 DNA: TGTGCCAGCCGTCCGGGACATTCAGAGGTGGCCAAAAACATTCAGTACTTC
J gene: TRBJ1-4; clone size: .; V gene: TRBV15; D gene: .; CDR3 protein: CATSSAISREKLFF; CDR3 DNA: TGTGCCACCAGCAGTGCTATATCCCGTGAAAAACTGTTTTTT
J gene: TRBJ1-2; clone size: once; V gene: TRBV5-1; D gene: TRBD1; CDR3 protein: CASSFATGADGYTF; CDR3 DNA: TGCGCCAGCAGCTTTGCGACAGGGGCGGATGGCTACACCTTC
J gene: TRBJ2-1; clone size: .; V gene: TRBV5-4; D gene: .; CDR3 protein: CASRSDPREQFF; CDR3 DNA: TGTGCCAGCAGGTCCGACCCGAGGGAGCAGTTCTTC
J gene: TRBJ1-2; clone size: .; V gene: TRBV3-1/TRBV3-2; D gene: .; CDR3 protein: CASSQISGFGGYTF; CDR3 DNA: TGTGCCAGCAGCCAGATCTCGGGATTCGGTGGCTACACCTTC
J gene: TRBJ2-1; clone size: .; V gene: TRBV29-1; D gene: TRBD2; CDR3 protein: CSVPHSGLAGHSYNEQFF; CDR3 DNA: TGCAGCGTTCCGCACTCGGGACTAGCGGGCCACTCCTACAATGAGCAGTTCTTC
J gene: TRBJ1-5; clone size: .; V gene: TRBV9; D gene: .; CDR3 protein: CASSGHPGGPQHF; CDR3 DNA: TGTGCCAGCAGCGGCCACCCCGGTGGGCCCCAGCATTTT
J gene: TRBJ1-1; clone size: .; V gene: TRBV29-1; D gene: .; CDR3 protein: CSVGYLAGFSDGNTEAFF; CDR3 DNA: TGCAGCGTTGGCTACCTTGCCGGGTTCTCAGACGGGAACACTGAAGCTTTCTTT
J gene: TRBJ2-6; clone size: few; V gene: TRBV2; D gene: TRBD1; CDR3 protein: CASSVRGLVGANVLTF; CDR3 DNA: TGTGCCAGCAGTGTTAGGGGGCTGGTTGGGGCCAACGTCCTGACTTTC
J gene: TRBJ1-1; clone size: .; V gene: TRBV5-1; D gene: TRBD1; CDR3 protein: CASSLGDRRNTEAFF; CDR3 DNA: TGCGCCAGCAGCTTGGGGGACAGGAGGAACACTGAAGCTTTCTTT
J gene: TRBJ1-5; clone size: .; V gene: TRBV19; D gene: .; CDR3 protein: CASSIVQGPSPQHF; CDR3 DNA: TGTGCCAGTAGTATCGTCCAGGGCCCGTCGCCCCAGCATTTT
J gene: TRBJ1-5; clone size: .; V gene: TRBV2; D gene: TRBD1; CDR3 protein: CASSVRQGNQPQHF; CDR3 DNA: TGTGCCAGCAGTGTTAGACAGGGTAACCAGCCCCAGCATTTT
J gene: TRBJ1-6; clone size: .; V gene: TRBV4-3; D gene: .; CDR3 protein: CASSSYNSPLHF; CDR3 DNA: TGCGCCAGCAGCTCCTACAATTCACCCCTCCACTTT
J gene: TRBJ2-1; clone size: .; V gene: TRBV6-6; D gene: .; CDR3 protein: CASSFLLVGNEQFF; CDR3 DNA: TGTGCCAGCAGTTTCCTCCTTGTCGGGAATGAGCAGTTCTTC
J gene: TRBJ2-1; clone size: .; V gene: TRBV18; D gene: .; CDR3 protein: CASSLGGIAYNEQFF; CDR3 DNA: TGTGCCAGCTCCCTCGGAGGAATAGCCTACAATGAGCAGTTCTTC
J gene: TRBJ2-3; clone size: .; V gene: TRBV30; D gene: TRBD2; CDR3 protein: CAWSSPSGGAADTQYF; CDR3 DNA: TGTGCCTGGAGTTCCCCCTCCGGGGGGGCAGCAGATACGCAGTATTTT
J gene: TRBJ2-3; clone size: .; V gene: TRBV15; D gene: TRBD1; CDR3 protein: CATSRDRGTGGKNTQYF; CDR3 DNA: TGTGCCACCAGCAGAGATCGCGGGACAGGGGGCAAAAATACGCAGTATTTT
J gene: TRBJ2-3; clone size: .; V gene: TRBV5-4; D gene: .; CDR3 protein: CASSSGTDYTDTQYF; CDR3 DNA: TGTGCCAGCAGCTCGGGAACAGATTACACAGATACGCAGTATTTT
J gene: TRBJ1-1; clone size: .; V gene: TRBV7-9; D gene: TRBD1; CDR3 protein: CASRSGQAAKYFF; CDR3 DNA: TGTGCCAGCAGAAGTGGACAGGCAGCCAAGTATTTCTTT
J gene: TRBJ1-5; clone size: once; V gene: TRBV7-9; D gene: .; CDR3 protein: CASSLTRGGNSNQPQHF; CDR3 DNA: TGTGCCAGCAGCCTAACAAGGGGGGGAAATAGCAATCAGCCCCAGCATTTT
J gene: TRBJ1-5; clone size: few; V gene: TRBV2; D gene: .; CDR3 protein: CASSAPPSGQPQHF; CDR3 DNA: TGTGCCAGCAGTGCCCCCCCGTCGGGACAGCCCCAGCATTTT
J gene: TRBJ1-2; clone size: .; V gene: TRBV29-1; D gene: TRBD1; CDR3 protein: CSVSPGGSTNYGYTF; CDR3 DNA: TGCAGCGTTTCCCCAGGGGGCTCGACTAACTATGGCTACACCTTC
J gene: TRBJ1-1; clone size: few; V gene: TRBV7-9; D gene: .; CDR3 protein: CASSLVAGPAGTEAFF; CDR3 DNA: TGTGCCAGCAGCTTAGTCGCGGGTCCCGCGGGCACTGAAGCTTTCTTT
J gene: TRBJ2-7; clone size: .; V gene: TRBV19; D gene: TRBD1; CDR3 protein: CASSPGTGAEGYF; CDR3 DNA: TGTGCCAGTAGTCCCGGGACAGGGGCAGAGGGGTACTTC
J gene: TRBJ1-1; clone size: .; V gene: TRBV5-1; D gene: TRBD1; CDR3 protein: CASSPGPGTGVFVPEAFF; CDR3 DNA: TGCGCCAGCAGCCCTGGGCCTGGGACAGGGGTTTTTGTTCCTGAAGCTTTCTTT
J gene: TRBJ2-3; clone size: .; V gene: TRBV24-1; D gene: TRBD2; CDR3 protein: CATSDLAGQLTDTQYF; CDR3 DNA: TGTGCCACCAGTGATCTAGCGGGGCAACTCACAGATACGCAGTATTTT
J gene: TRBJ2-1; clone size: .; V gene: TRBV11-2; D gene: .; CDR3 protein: CASSLDGEQFF; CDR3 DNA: TGTGCCAGCAGCTTAGACGGTGAGCAGTTCTTC
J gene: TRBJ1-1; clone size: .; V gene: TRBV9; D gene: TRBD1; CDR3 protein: CASSGQGPPEAFF; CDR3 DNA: TGTGCCAGCAGCGGACAGGGGCCCCCTGAAGCTTTCTTT
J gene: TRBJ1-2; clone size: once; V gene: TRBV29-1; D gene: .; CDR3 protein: CSVVPTARMNYGYTF; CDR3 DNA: TGCAGCGTTGTGCCGACAGCCCGTATGAACTATGGCTACACCTTC
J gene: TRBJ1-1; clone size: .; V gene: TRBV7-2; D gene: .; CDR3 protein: CASSFLTGPFEAFF; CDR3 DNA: TGTGCCAGCAGCTTTCTGACAGGACCCTTCGAAGCTTTCTTT
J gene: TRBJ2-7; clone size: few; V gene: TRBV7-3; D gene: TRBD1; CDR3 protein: CASSLTRLQGPYEQYF; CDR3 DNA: TGTGCCAGCAGCTTAACGAGGTTACAGGGGCCCTACGAGCAGTACTTC
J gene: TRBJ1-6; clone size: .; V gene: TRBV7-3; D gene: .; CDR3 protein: CASSLDASDNSPLHF; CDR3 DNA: TGTGCCAGCAGCTTAGATGCCAGTGATAATTCACCCCTCCACTTT
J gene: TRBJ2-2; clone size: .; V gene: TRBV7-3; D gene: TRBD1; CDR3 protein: CASSVEGTGNTGELFF; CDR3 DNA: TGTGCCAGCAGCGTCGAAGGGACAGGGAACACCGGGGAGCTGTTTTTT
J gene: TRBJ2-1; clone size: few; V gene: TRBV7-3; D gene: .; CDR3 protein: CASSPLGGAHEQFF; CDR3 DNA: TGTGCCAGCAGCCCCTTGGGGGGGGCCCATGAGCAGTTCTTC
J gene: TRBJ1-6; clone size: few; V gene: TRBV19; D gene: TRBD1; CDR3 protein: CASSMTGQNNSPLHF; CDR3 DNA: TGTGCCAGTAGTATGACAGGGCAAAATAATTCACCCCTCCACTTT